The 8 T cell receptor beta chains listed next were all sequenced from one sample in a study of Tregs in tolerant kidney transplant recipients. The data were produced by immunoSEQ multiplex PCR, yet TCRdb's version contains in-frame clones alone and is incomplete. Among about 94,000 clones listed, 93% were seen once. Sequencing was performed on CD4+ T cells from blood, taken before the transplant. The origin of the receptors is a human donor who received a combined kidney and bone marrow transplant.

The chain has TRBV4-2 and TRBJ2-5, with D maybe TRBD2 (7 bases). Trimming removed 4 bases from V and 1 base from J, with 19 bases in between. Germline V gene data show CDR1 as LGHNA and CDR2 as YNFKEQ. This CDR3 has 17 residues. The CDR3 coding sequence is TGTGCCAGCAGCCCTCGTGTGGGGAGGGGGGGCCAAGAGACCCAGTACTTC. Protein product: CASSPRVGRGGQETQYF.

This chain joins TRBV21-1 and TRBJ2-5; no check of the table's D call, TRBD2, against the DNA was made. TRBV21-1 is labeled a pseudogene. The CDR3 length is 13 residues. DNA of the CDR3: TGTGCCAGCAGCGGGGCGGGAACGGAGACCCAGTACTTC. It is translated as CASSGAGTETQYF.

V usage is TRBV5-4 and J usage is TRBJ1-5, with D unclear. Germline loops: CDR1 SGHNT, CDR2 YYREEE (reference sequence). Trimming cost V 2 bases and J 6 bases, with 18 bases left between them. The CDR3 covers 16 residues. CDR3 amino acids: CASSFRHYREPQPQHF. The DNA of the CDR3 is TGTGCCAGCAGCTTCCGCCATTACAGAGAGCCTCAGCCCCAGCATTTT.

This clone occurred once. The rearrangement uses TRBV4-3 and TRBJ2-1, with TRBD2 identical over 7 bases. Trimming at V came to 1 base and at J to 3 bases, leaving 6 bases not matched to a gene. CDR3 length: 16 residues. Germline loops: CDR1 LGHNA, CDR2 YSLEER. The CDR3 region has the DNA TGCGCCAGCAGCCAAGTGGGCGGGAGATACTACAATGAGCAGTTCTTC. It yields the protein CASSQVGGRYYNEQFF.

This clone was observed once. The chain employs TRBV9 and TRBJ1-4; 7 nucleotides align to TRBD1. Germline CDR1 SGDLS, CDR2 YYNGEE. The J segment lost 1 base and the V segment lost 4 bases, leaving 10 bases of the junction unmatched. This CDR3 comprises 17 residues. The CDR3 protein is CASSKGAGEQTNEKLFF. The CDR3 nucleotides read TGTGCCAGCAGCAAGGGGGCAGGGGAGCAAACTAATGAAAAACTGTTTTTT.

This sequence joins TRBV19 and TRBJ2-7; maybe TRBD2 (6 bases). The ends were cut back, 3 bases at V and 0 bases at J, with 12 bases in the middle. Germline assignment: CDR1 LNHDA and CDR2 SQIVND (reference sequence). There are 15 residues in the CDR3. The CDR3 bases are TGTGCCAGTAGTATCGGGGCCGGGAGCTCCTACGAGCAGTACTTC. This codes for CASSIGAGSSYEQYF.

J is TRBJ2-2 and V is TRBV7-2; D unclear. The CDR3 runs to 15 residues. From germline, CDR1 is SGHTA and CDR2 FQGNSA. V lost 1 base to trimming and J lost 6 bases, with 12 bases between them. The CDR3 nucleotides are TGTGCCAGCAGCTTAGTTTCTCGGGTACCCGGGGAGCTGTTTTTT. This gives the protein CASSLVSRVPGELFF.

The chain uses TRBV6-6 and TRBJ2-2, with TRBD1 as a possible D gene (6 bases). This CDR3 region has 14 residues. CDR1 is MNHNY and CDR2 is SVGAGI in the germline V gene (reference sequence). Trimming took off 7 bases at V and 3 bases at J, with 12 bases between the two ends. This CDR3 is CASNQGSYTGELFF. The CDR3 DNA reads as TGTGCCAGCAATCAGGGGTCATACACCGGGGAGCTGTTTTTT.